This T cell receptor beta chain was captured in a study of vaccination and CD4 T cells after COVID-19. Turning to the study itself: Investigators stimulated cells with overlapping spike peptides drawn from SARS-CoV-2, HCoV-NL63, HCoV-OC43 and HCoV-229E. Study-level findings and limits: Spike mono-reactive clones accounted for 304 of the 307 vaccine-specific clones found in convalescent patients.

The Oncomine TCR Beta short-read assay was applied to DNA of cultured CD4+ T cells. In TCRdb, the PCR reads were re-called with MiXCR into one record per CDR3 protein. The sample has 15,000 or so distinct CDR3 sequences, 45% to 55% seen once. The CDR3 is made up of 13 amino acids. V dropped 3 bases and J dropped 4 bases, with 9 bases sitting between them. CDR1 is MNHNS, CDR2 SASEGT, per germline. Details on this clonotype: Its antigen is not identified.

As for treatment: approximately nine-day PBMC culture with coronavirus spike peptide pools or control peptides (ViraFEST assay). What was sequenced was CD4+ T cells from blood, cultured in vitro. This chain joins TRBV6-1 and TRBJ1-1; D remains unclear. The TCR comes from a human donor who had recovered from COVID-19. CDR3 region: CASSDNGPTEAFF. In nucleotides, the CDR3 is TGTGCCAGCAGTGATAACGGTCCCACTGAAGCTTTCTTT.